This T cell receptor (beta chain) was identified during a study of blood T cell repertoires in COVID-19. Study-level background: Italy, Spain and the United States were the sources of the convalescent and acute COVID-19 samples.

Authors' methods: Reference gene primers were amplified, and this amplification served to estimate nucleated cell counts. The data were produced by immunoSEQ multiplex PCR, yet TCRdb's version contains in-frame clones alone and is incomplete. D and trimming were read from the DNA, whereas the V and J calls and clone size are those reported in that table. The sample includes some 220,000 clones, approximately 80% seen only once; the top ten take 1.3%. Germline assignment: CDR1 SGHTA and CDR2 FQGNSA. Germline trimming cut 2 bases from V and 7 bases from J; bases unmatched to any gene: 7. The CDR3 spans 15 residues. Cohorts were determined from participant-reported clinical history.

The sequencing input was PBMCs or T cells enriched from blood (not recorded which). This chain links TRBV7-2 with TRBJ2-1, with 8 bases that match TRBD2. This TCR was recovered from a woman in her forties with acute COVID-19. CDR3 DNA sequence: TGTGCCAGCAGCTTAATAGCGGGAAGGGTAAATGAGCAGTTCTTC. It codes for CASSLIAGRVNEQFF. Using reference TRBV7-2 and TRBJ2-1 for the parts outside the CDR3, the full variable domain is GAGVSQSPSNKVTEKGKDVELRCDPISGHTALYWYRQSLGQGLEFLIYFQGNSAPDKSGLPSDRFSAERTGGSVSTLTIQRTQQEDSAVYLCASSLIAGRVNEQFFGPGTRLTVL.